These T cell receptor beta chains were read from a single sample in a study of T cells after yellow fever vaccination. In TCRdb, the 5' RACE reads were re-called with MiXCR into one record per CDR3 protein. There are about 550,000 distinct CDR3 sequences in the sample; roughly 19% occur only once, and roughly an eighth lies in the top ten. The sample here was PBMCs, taken 15 days after the yellow fever booster vaccination. All receptors derive from a man aged 25-45 years who received the YFV17D yellow fever vaccine. Each CDR3 is given with its conserved first and last residue. A D gene is named only where the DNA matches it firmly.

.	TRBV20-1	TRBJ2-5	CSPRDSATQYF
TRBD2	TRBV20-1	TRBJ2-2	CSARVAGGHGELFF
.	TRBV6-1	TRBJ2-6	CASSECRAGTYSGANVLTF
TRBD2	TRBV11-1	TRBJ2-1	CASSASGGPQRTYKTYNEQFF
.	TRBV7-2	TRBJ2-7	CASSFDGGEQYF
.	TRBV7-2	TRBJ1-4	CASSSGTPGFGQFF
.	TRBV14	TRBJ2-5	CASSQDHPAQETQYF
TRBD1	TRBV23-1	TRBJ2-4	CASNQGSGGFIQYF
TRBD2	TRBV28	TRBJ2-1	CASSLWAAGENEQFF
.	TRBV29-1	TRBJ1-2	CSAGDGTNYGYTF
TRBD2	TRBV6-4	TRBJ2-3	CASSEFAGATDTQYF
TRBD1	TRBV6-2/TRBV6-3	TRBJ1-1	CASSYSAVVLRGRGTEAFF
TRBD1	TRBV7-2	TRBJ1-4	CASSHPIRGQLDEKLFF
.	TRBV24-1	TRBJ2-7	CATETGLSYEQYF
.	TRBV4-3	TRBJ2-4	CASSQWAGTGLGAKNIQYF
.	TRBV9	TRBJ2-1	CASSEGPGSYNEQFF